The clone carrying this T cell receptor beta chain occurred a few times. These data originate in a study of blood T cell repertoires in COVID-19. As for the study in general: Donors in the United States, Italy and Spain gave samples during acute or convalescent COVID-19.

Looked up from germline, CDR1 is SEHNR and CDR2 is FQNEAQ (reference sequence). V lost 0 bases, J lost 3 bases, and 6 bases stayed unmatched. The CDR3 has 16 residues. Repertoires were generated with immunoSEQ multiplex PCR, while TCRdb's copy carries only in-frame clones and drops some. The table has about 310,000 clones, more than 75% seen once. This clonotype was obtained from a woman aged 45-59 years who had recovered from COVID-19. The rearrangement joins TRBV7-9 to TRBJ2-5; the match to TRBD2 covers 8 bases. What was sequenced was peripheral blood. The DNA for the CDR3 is TGTGCCAGCAGCTTAGCTGCGGGGGGAGTCGAAGAGACCCAGTACTTC. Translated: CASSLAAGGVEETQYF.